These 12 T cell receptor beta chains were all obtained from the same sample, sequenced in a study of blood T cells in healthy people across ages. Combining a sample-barcoded 5' primer with a J-beta primer mix, a second PCR ran for roughly 7 to 12 cycles. MiXCR, run by TCRdb on the 5' RACE reads, gives a single entry per CDR3 protein. Of approximately 900,000 distinct CDR3 sequences listed, roughly 50% were seen once; the top ten hold roughly 12%. Sequenced material: blood. The receptors here all came from a man aged 25-45 years in good health.

The chain has TRBV12-3 or TRBV12-4 and TRBJ2-7; D possibly corresponds to TRBD2 (6 bases). V gave up 6 bases and J gave up 0 bases, with 12 bases separating them. The CDR3 totals 14 residues. The CDR3 DNA reads as TGTGCCAGCAGGAACCGGGAGAGCTCCTACGAGCAGTACTTC. Residues: CASRNRESSYEQYF.

There are a few counts of this clonotype. V usage is TRBV20-1 and J usage is TRBJ2-3; 9 bases are a match to TRBD1. This CDR3 comprises 14 residues. CDR1 DFQATT and CDR2 SNEGSKA come from the germline V gene (reference sequence). V shed 1 base and J 6 bases; nucleotides not matched to a gene: 5. The CDR3 DNA follows: TGCAGTGCTAGAGGGGACAGGGTTTCCGATACGCAGTATTTT. Translation: CSARGDRVSDTQYF.

The gene calls are TRBV29-1 and TRBJ2-5; D may be TRBD1 or TRBD2 (5 bases each). The CDR3 contains 11 residues. V was clipped by 6 bases and J by 7 bases, with 12 bases between them. Germline V lookup: CDR1 SQVTM, CDR2 ANQGSEA. The CDR3 region is CSVGAPGTQYF. The DNA for the CDR3 is TGCAGCGTCGGGGCTCCAGGGACCCAGTACTTC.

The chain combines TRBV30 with TRBJ1-2; 11 bases align to TRBD1. From germline, CDR1 is GTSNPN and CDR2 SVGIG (reference sequence). The CDR3 runs 15 residues. J lost 7 bases, V lost 2 bases, and 9 bases had no gene match. CDR3 bases: TGTGCCTGGAGTTCCTGGACAGGGGGCGACGGTGGCTACACCTTC. This sequence encodes CAWSSWTGGDGGYTF.

The CDR3 loop reads CASREQGQNYGYTF. The CDR3 coding sequence is TGTGCCAGCAGAGAACAGGGGCAGAACTATGGCTACACCTTC. The genes are TRBV2 and TRBJ1-2, with TRBD1 matching 7 bases. CDR1 SNHLY and CDR2 FYNNEI come from the germline V gene. CDR3 size: 14 residues. Unmatched junction bases numbered 6, after V lost 6 bases and J lost 2 bases.

In this sample, this clonotype turned up once. The chain links TRBV12-3 or TRBV12-4 to TRBJ1-2, with 7 bases aligning to TRBD1. V was clipped by 6 bases and J by 6 bases; unmatched bases: 7. CDR3 length equals 13 residues. The CDR3 nucleotides read TGTGCCAGCAGAGACAGGGAGCCTAATGGCTACACCTTC. Translating it yields CASRDREPNGYTF.

The chain combines TRBV6-2 or TRBV6-3 with TRBJ2-1; TRBD2 is a possible D gene (5 bases). Trimming stripped 2 bases from V and 4 bases from J, with 9 bases between. This CDR3 spans 14 amino acids. In germline, CDR1 is MNHEY, CDR2 SVGEGT. CDR3 region: CASSYTDLYNEQFF. CDR3 in DNA: TGTGCCAGCAGTTACACGGACTTGTACAATGAGCAGTTCTTC.

The chain links TRBV20-1 to TRBJ2-5; D assignment may be TRBD1 or TRBD2 (5 bases each). The ends were cut back, 3 bases at V and 11 bases at J, with 22 bases in the middle. The CDR3 spans 14 residues. Germline V gene lookup returns CDR1 DFQATT and CDR2 SNEGSKA (reference sequence). The CDR3 nucleotides read TGCAGTGCTAGGCGGCGGAACCGGGGCAATGAGCAGTACTTC. Translated: CSARRRNRGNEQYF.

The chain carries TRBV12-5 and TRBJ2-5; no clear D gene. The CDR3 has 13 residues. Germline CDR1 reads LGHNT; CDR2 reads FRNRAP. V shed 4 bases and J shed 11 bases, with 17 bases lying between them. The chain's CDR3 is CASGSSAANEQYF. In nucleotides, the CDR3 is TGTGCTAGTGGTTCCTCCGCCGCCAATGAGCAGTACTTC.

This chain uses TRBV12-3 or TRBV12-4 with TRBJ2-3; 11 bases fit TRBD2. The J segment lost 3 bases and the V segment lost 5 bases, leaving 7 bases of the junction unmatched. The CDR3 spans 16 residues. The CDR3 loop is CASSPIAGGLTDTQYF. CDR3 nucleotide sequence: TGTGCCAGCAGTCCCATAGCGGGGGGGCTGACAGATACGCAGTATTTT.

As to this clonotype: The junction and the germline gene differ at one end; a read error may be behind it. This sequence joins TRBV7-2 and TRBJ1-1, with D unresolved. Germline V lookup: CDR1 SGHTA, CDR2 FQGNSA. The CDR3 contains 15 residues. The CDR3 reads CASSSGQVWNTVAFF. CDR3 DNA: TGTGCCAGCAGCTCCGGGCAGGTGTGGAACACTGTAGCTTTCTTT.

The chain couples TRBV6-6 to TRBJ2-3; no firm D call. Deletions cut 4 bases from V and 1 base from J, with 18 bases between. The germline CDR1 and CDR2 sequences are MNHNY and SVGAGI (reference sequence). The length of the CDR3 is 17 residues. DNA of the CDR3: TGTGCCAGCAGTTTCACCATGGGTCTACCTGGCACAGATACGCAGTATTTT. Protein product: CASSFTMGLPGTDTQYF.